These 10 T cell receptor beta chains were all obtained from the same sample, sequenced in a study of blood T cells in healthy people across ages. The authors ran a second PCR of roughly 6 to 12 cycles using a sample-barcoded 5' primer and a J-beta primer mix. TCRdb ran MiXCR on the 5' RACE reads and lists one entry per CDR3 protein. The sample records about 750,000 distinct CDR3 sequences, about 53% being singletons. The sequenced sample consisted of blood. These TCRs come from an elderly man in good health.

The chain uses TRBV9 and TRBJ2-1; TRBD1 might be the D (6 bases). Germline assignment: CDR1 SGDLS and CDR2 YYNGEE. Trimming took 4 bases from V and 9 from J, leaving 17 bases between them. CDR3 length: 14 residues. The CDR3: CASSPRQVLSEQFF. The DNA for the CDR3 is TGTGCCAGCAGCCCTAGACAGGTTCTCAGTGAGCAGTTCTTC.

This clonotype appeared a few times. V and J are TRBV5-1 and TRBJ2-1, with D tentatively TRBD1 or TRBD2 (6 bases each). The CDR3 has 15 residues. V was cut by 7 bases and J by 0 bases, with 14 bases left in between. Germline V CDR1 and CDR2: SGHRS, YFSETQ. CDR3 nucleotide sequence: TGCGCCAGCCGAGGGGGGAAGAGCTCCTACAATGAGCAGTTCTTC. Protein: CASRGGKSSYNEQFF.

V gene TRBV29-1 combines with J gene TRBJ2-5; tentatively, D is TRBD1 (6 bases). The CDR3 extends over 13 amino acids. V lost 8 bases, J lost 7 bases, and 20 bases lay in between. Looked up from germline, CDR1 is SQVTM and CDR2 is ANQGSEA. CDR3 loop: CSLEGERGTTQYF. Written as DNA, the CDR3 is TGCAGCCTAGAGGGGGAGAGAGGGACGACCCAGTACTTC.

This chain uses TRBV29-1 with TRBJ1-2, with a tentative D call TRBD1 (6 bases). V shed 3 bases and J shed 4 bases, with 9 bases lying between them. Germline-derived CDR1 and CDR2 are SQVTM and ANQGSEA. The CDR3 sequence is 12 residues long. The CDR3 DNA reads as TGCAGCGTTGACAGGGGCCCCTATGGCTACACCTTC. Translating gives CSVDRGPYGYTF.

The chain is built from TRBV12-5 and TRBJ2-1; maybe TRBD2 (7 bases). V lost 0 bases and J 4 bases, leaving 25 bases between the germline ends. CDR1 is LGHNT, CDR2 FRNRAP, per germline. This CDR3 has 20 amino acids. In nucleotides, the CDR3 is TGTGCTAGTGGTTTGGTAGTTAGCACCCGGGGGCTAGCGGATTACAATGAGCAGTTCTTC. Protein product: CASGLVVSTRGLADYNEQFF.

Many counts were recorded for this clonotype. J is TRBJ2-7 and V is TRBV6-1, with D unresolved. CDR1 MNHNS and CDR2 SASEGT come from the germline V gene. The CDR3 totals 15 residues. The V gene lost 8 bases and the J gene lost 1 base, with 18 bases spanning the gap. The CDR3 sequence is CASPGTNKVSYEQYF. The CDR3 bases are TGTGCCAGCCCCGGAACCAATAAAGTGTCCTACGAGCAGTACTTC.

The chain employs TRBV7-3 and TRBJ2-7, with D maybe TRBD2 (5 bases). This CDR3 comprises 13 residues. Germline V gene lookup returns CDR1 SGHTA and CDR2 FQGTGA. V was clipped by 5 bases and J by 7 bases, with 15 bases between them. Here the CDR3 DNA reads TGTGCCAGCAGCCCCGGGATTCACTATGAGCAGTACTTC. It is translated as CASSPGIHYEQYF.

The chain combines TRBV9 with TRBJ2-7; D remains ambiguous. Trimming took 0 bases from V and 6 from J, leaving 16 bases between them. Per germline, CDR1 SGDLS and CDR2 YYNGEE. The CDR3 length is 15 residues. The CDR3, as DNA: TGTGCCAGCAGCGTAGCGGCAGTCGTCCTTGGCGAGCAGTACTTC. Its translation: CASSVAAVVLGEQYF. The whole variable domain, remainder taken from reference TRBV9 and TRBJ2-7, is DSGVTQTPKHLITATGQRVTLRCSPRSGDLSVYWYQQSLDQGLQFLIQYYNGEERAKGNILERFSAQQFPDLHSELNLSSLELGDSALYFCASSVAAVVLGEQYFGPGTRLTVT.

J is TRBJ1-5 and V is TRBV6-1; D ambiguous. Germline V gene sequence: CDR1 MNHNS, CDR2 SASEGT. CDR3 length: 17 residues. V was cut by 1 base and J by 2 bases, with 15 bases left in between. The CDR3 coding sequence is TGTGCCAGCAGTGAAGTGTTTTGGGAAAATGGCAATCAGCCCCAGCATTTT. Translating it yields CASSEVFWENGNQPQHF.

The J gene is TRBJ2-5, the V gene TRBV11-2; either TRBD1 or TRBD2 may supply D (5 bases each). This CDR3 comprises 12 residues. Germline V gives CDR1 SGHAT, CDR2 FQNNGV. The germline V and J ends were trimmed by 5 bases and 11 bases, with 15 bases remaining between them. CDR3 sequence (DNA): TGTGCCAGCAGCGAGGGACGGACTGAGCAGTACTTC. Protein sequence: CASSEGRTEQYF.